Following are 14 T cell receptor beta chains from one sample sequenced in a study of siplizumab effects on memory and regulatory T cells. The data were produced by immunoSEQ multiplex PCR, yet TCRdb's version contains in-frame clones alone and is incomplete. The sample lists about 110,000 clones, about 93% occurring once. Sequenced sample: CD4+ T cells sorted from blood. The source is a human donor in good health.

A single count supports this clone. V gene TRBV5-1 combines with J gene TRBJ1-5; D uncertain. The CDR3 covers 16 residues. The germline gives CDR1 SGHRS, CDR2 YFSETQ. The V end lost 0 bases, the J end lost 5 bases, and 15 bases lay between the germline ends. This CDR3 is CASSLGGGSGDQPQHF. The DNA for the CDR3 is TGCGCCAGCAGCTTGGGGGGTGGGTCTGGCGATCAGCCCCAGCATTTT.

This sequence joins TRBV2 and TRBJ2-5; D possibly uses TRBD1 or TRBD2 (6 bases each). Germline values: CDR1 SNHLY, CDR2 FYNNEI. The CDR3 spans 13 residues. V lost 8 bases and J 9 bases, leaving 19 bases between the germline ends. This CDR3 is CASLRDLTGPQYF. The CDR3, as DNA: TGTGCCAGCCTACGGGACTTGACAGGACCCCAGTACTTC.

The chain has TRBV9 and TRBJ2-1; TRBD2 aligns across 8 bases. Germline assignment: CDR1 SGDLS and CDR2 YYNGEE. This CDR3 has 18 residues. V shed 2 bases, J shed 1 base, and the junction held 11 bases outside the gene matches. In DNA, the CDR3 is TGTGCCAGCAGCGTGGGGTCCGGGGGGGCCGTTTCCTACAATGAGCAGTTCTTC. The encoded protein is CASSVGSGGAVSYNEQFF. Together with reference TRBV9 and TRBJ2-1, the CDR3 gives the full variable domain: DSGVTQTPKHLITATGQRVTLRCSPRSGDLSVYWYQQSLDQGLQFLIQYYNGEERAKGNILERFSAQQFPDLHSELNLSSLELGDSALYFCASSVGSGGAVSYNEQFFGPGTRLTVL.

This chain joins TRBV2 and TRBJ2-7; 11 nucleotides line up with TRBD2. The germline gives CDR1 SNHLY, CDR2 FYNNEI. V gave up 6 bases and J gave up 2 bases; unmatched junction bases: 6. This CDR3 has 15 amino acids. CDR3 residues: CASREGLAVPYEQYF. The CDR3, as DNA: TGTGCCAGCAGAGAGGGACTAGCGGTACCCTACGAGCAGTACTTC.

The V gene is TRBV9, the J gene TRBJ1-2, with no clear D. The V gene lost 0 bases and the J gene lost 4 bases, with 10 bases spanning the gap. Germline values: CDR1 SGDLS, CDR2 YYNGEE. This CDR3 is built from 14 residues. CDR3 nucleotides: TGTGCCAGCAGCGTAGGTGGCAGCCTCTATGGCTACACCTTC. Encoded protein: CASSVGGSLYGYTF.

The rearrangement uses TRBV29-1 and TRBJ2-7, with D perhaps matching TRBD2 (6 bases). Between the trimmed V and J ends, which lost 4 bases and 3 bases, there was a span of 13 bases. Germline loops: CDR1 SQVTM, CDR2 ANQGSEA. The CDR3 has 13 residues. Here the CDR3 reads CSVVAGSNYEQYF. For the CDR3, the DNA is TGCAGCGTTGTCGCGGGGTCAAACTACGAGCAGTACTTC.

This chain joins TRBV7-3 and TRBJ1-3, with a tentative D call TRBD1 (5 bases). Germline-derived CDR1 and CDR2 are SGHTA and FQGTGA. This CDR3 region has 15 residues. V was shortened by 5 bases and J by 4 bases, with 15 bases between the two germline ends. The CDR3 loop is CASSPGQGRGNTIYF. The DNA of the CDR3 is TGTGCCAGCAGCCCTGGACAAGGGAGAGGAAACACCATATATTTT.

The chain couples TRBV5-6 to TRBJ1-2; D possibly corresponds to TRBD1 (6 bases). This CDR3 contains 13 residues. Trimming removed 1 base from V and 6 bases from J, with 10 bases in between. CDR1 SGHDT and CDR2 YYEEEE come from the germline V gene. The CDR3 DNA reads TGTGCCAGCAGCTTGAGGGGGTCTGATGGCTACACCTTC. Translated, it gives CASSLRGSDGYTF.

This rearrangement joins TRBV6-5 to TRBJ1-2, with D uncertain. V lost 7 bases to trimming and J lost 8 bases, with 17 bases between them. There are 13 residues in the CDR3. Germline V lookup: CDR1 MNHEY, CDR2 SVGAGI. The CDR3 sequence is CASTSGRHRGYTF. CDR3 nucleotide sequence: TGTGCCAGCACCTCCGGGAGACATCGCGGCTACACCTTC.

The chain is built from TRBV5-4 and TRBJ2-5; 11 bases agree with TRBD2. The CDR3 loop spans 14 amino acids. Germline trimming cut 7 bases from V and 2 bases from J; bases unmatched to any gene: 4. The germline V gene has CDR1 SGHNT and CDR2 YYREEE (reference sequence). The DNA for the CDR3 is TGTGCCAGCGGTCTAGCGGGGGGTCAAGAGACCCAGTACTTC. Amino acid sequence: CASGLAGGQETQYF. Drawing the rest from reference TRBV5-4 and TRBJ2-5, the complete variable domain is ETGVTQSPTHLIKTRGQQVTLRCSSQSGHNTVSWYQQALGQGPQFIFQYYREEENGRGNFPPRFSGLQFPNYSSELNVNALELDDSALYLCASGLAGGQETQYFGPGTRLLVL.

V usage is TRBV5-1 and J usage is TRBJ1-2; 10 nucleotides line up with TRBD1. The CDR3 is 17 residues long. The germline CDR1 and CDR2 sequences are SGHRS and YFSETQ. V dropped 4 bases and J dropped 4; count of bases not matched to a gene: 13. Here the CDR3 DNA reads TGCGCCAGCAGCCTAAAAGGGACAGGGGAAGGCCGCTATGGCTACACCTTC. Translated: CASSLKGTGEGRYGYTF.

The chain couples TRBV30 to TRBJ2-3, with no clear D. This CDR3 is built from 12 residues. V lost 1 base and J 0 bases, leaving 2 bases between the germline ends. CDR1 and CDR2 (germline): GTSNPN, SVGIG (reference sequence). For the CDR3, the DNA is TGTGCCTGGAGTGAGAGCACAGATACGCAGTATTTT. This codes for CAWSESTDTQYF.

The chain combines TRBV9 with TRBJ2-1; D might be TRBD1 or TRBD2, each matching 5 bases. Per germline, CDR1 SGDLS and CDR2 YYNGEE. V was shortened by 4 bases and J by 9 bases, with 20 bases between the two germline ends. The CDR3 is 15 residues long. CDR3 in DNA: TGTGCCAGCAGCCCCCGTACAGACGCCGGGGCTGAGCAGTTCTTC. Translating gives CASSPRTDAGAEQFF.

A single count supports this clone. The J gene is TRBJ1-2, the V gene TRBV2, with TRBD1 identical over 10 bases. This CDR3 spans 13 amino acids. The germline CDR1 and CDR2 sequences are SNHLY and FYNNEI. V lost 6 bases to trimming and J lost 4 bases; unmatched junction nucleotides: 2. CDR3 sequence (DNA): TGTGCCAGCAGCCGGGACAGGGGCTATGGCTACACCTTC. Its protein is CASSRDRGYGYTF.